A selection of T cell receptor beta chains follows, all from one sample in a study of response to subunit inactivated influenza vaccine. TCRdb passed the RT-PCR reads through MiXCR, listing each CDR3 protein once. The sample records 650,000 to 800,000 distinct CDR3 sequences, approximately 15% being singletons. Here the sequenced sample was PBMCs from blood, taken about 14 days before vaccination. The receptors originated from a man aged 50 or older who received an inactivated influenza vaccine. CDR3s include the opening cysteine and the closing phenylalanine or tryptophan. A D gene is named only where the DNA matches it firmly.

j_call	v_call	d_call	cdr3_aa
TRBJ2-1	TRBV7-2	NA	CASSPRKSSYNEQFF
TRBJ2-3	TRBV13	TRBD1	CASSPESSGDRGQWESTDTQYF
TRBJ2-5	TRBV6-2/TRBV6-3	NA	CASRRSGGETQYF
TRBJ1-2	TRBV7-9	NA	CASSESGSGHYGYTF
TRBJ2-5	TRBV3-1	NA	CASSQDKVGMMGGTQYF
TRBJ2-3	TRBV30	TRBD2	CAWFPGLARADTQYF
TRBJ2-2	TRBV5-1	NA	CASSLEVGINTGELFF
TRBJ2-2	TRBV4-2	TRBD2	CASSQEGTSGIGGELFF
TRBJ1-5	TRBV18	NA	CASSPSAGHQPQHF
TRBJ1-6	TRBV5-1	TRBD1	CASSLSGTDSPLHF